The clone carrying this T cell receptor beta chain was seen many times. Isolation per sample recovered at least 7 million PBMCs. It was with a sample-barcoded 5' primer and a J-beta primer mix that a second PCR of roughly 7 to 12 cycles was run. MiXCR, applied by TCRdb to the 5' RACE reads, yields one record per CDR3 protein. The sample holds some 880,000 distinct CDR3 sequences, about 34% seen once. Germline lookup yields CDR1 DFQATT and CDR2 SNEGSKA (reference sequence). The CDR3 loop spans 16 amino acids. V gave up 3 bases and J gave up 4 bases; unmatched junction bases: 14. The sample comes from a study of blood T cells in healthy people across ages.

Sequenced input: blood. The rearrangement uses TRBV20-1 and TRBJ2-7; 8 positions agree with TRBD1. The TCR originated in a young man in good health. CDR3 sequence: CSASGTTGGILYEQYF. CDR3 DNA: TGCAGTGCTAGTGGTACTACAGGGGGAATCCTATACGAGCAGTACTTC.